This paragraph reports one TCR beta chain. Its specificity is unknown. The entry originates in a study of T cells expressing NK-cell markers. Study-wide context: One of the eight sequenced donors was seronegative, whereas the other seven were HCMV-seropositive. Study-wide points: In a handful of donors, dominant clonotypes made up roughly 28.3-65% of CD3+CD56-NKG2C+ cells.

TCRdb reanalyzed the 5' RACE reads, giving one entry per CDR3 protein sequence and no DNA. This repertoire includes 400,000 to 450,000 distinct CDR3 sequences. Material: blood T cells: a sorted CD56 or NKG2C T cell subset, CD4+ or CD8+ T cells, or bulk PBMC T cells (not recorded which). The origin of this receptor is a woman between 18 and 70 years old in good health.

CDR3 in amino acids: CASSMGDYGYTF. This chain connects TRBV19 to TRBJ1-2; TCRdb names TRBD1, which stays unverified in the absence of DNA. CDR1 is LNHDA, CDR2 SQIVND, per germline (reference sequence). There are 12 residues in the CDR3.